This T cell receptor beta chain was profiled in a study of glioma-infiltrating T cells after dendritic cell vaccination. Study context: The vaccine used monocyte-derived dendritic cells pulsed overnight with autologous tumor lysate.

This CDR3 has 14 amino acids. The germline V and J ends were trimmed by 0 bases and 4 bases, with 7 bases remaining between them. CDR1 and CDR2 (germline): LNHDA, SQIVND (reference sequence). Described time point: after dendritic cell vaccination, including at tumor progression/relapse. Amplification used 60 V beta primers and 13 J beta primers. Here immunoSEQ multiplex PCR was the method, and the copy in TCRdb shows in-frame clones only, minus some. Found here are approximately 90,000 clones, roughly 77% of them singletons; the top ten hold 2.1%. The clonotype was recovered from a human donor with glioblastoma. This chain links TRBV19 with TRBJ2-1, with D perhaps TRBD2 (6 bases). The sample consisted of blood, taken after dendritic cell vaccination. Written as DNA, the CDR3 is TGTGCCAGTAGTATAGAAGGGAGGTACAATGAGCAGTTCTTC. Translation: CASSIEGRYNEQFF.